Shown below are 6 T cell receptor beta chains from a single sample sequenced in a study of metastatic and nonmetastatic thyroid tumors. MiXCR re-clonotyped the PCR reads for TCRdb. The sample carries about 70,000 clones, roughly 18% recorded once. Every patient underwent thyroid surgery untreated. Sequenced: blood. These receptors were taken from a female donor with papillary thyroid cancer or a benign thyroid nodule (not recorded which). Some clones in this sample may be carry-over from other donors' samples.

This clone has ten or more counts. The chain links TRBV30 to TRBJ2-7, with 14 bases lining up with TRBD2. CDR1 is GTSNPN and CDR2 is SVGIG in the germline V gene (reference sequence). Trimming took 3 bases from V and 6 from J; bases not matched to a gene: 1. The CDR3 covers 13 residues. In DNA, the CDR3 is TGTGCCTGGAGGGGGACTAGCGGGAGCGAGCAGTACTTC. As protein: CAWRGTSGSEQYF.

The V gene is TRBV20-1, the J gene TRBJ2-7; 10 bases fit TRBD2. V lost 3 bases and J lost 7; bases outside the gene matches: 9. The CDR3 is 14 residues long. CDR1 is DFQATT, CDR2 SNEGSKA, per germline (reference sequence). CDR3 bases: TGCAGTGCTAGCCGCGCTAGCGGGAGTCGGGAGCAGTACTTC. Its protein product is CSASRASGSREQYF.

This clone was found many times. The chain uses TRBV4-2 and TRBJ2-1; TRBD2 matches at 14 bases. The germline CDR1 and CDR2 sequences are LGHNA and YNFKEQ. The V gene end was trimmed by 3 bases and the J gene end by 8 bases; junction bases not matched to a gene: 9. CDR3 length equals 17 residues. The DNA for the CDR3 is TGTGCCAGCAGCCATTCGCTGACTAGCGGGAGGGTCCATGAGCAGTTCTTC. Its translation: CASSHSLTSGRVHEQFF.

This clone was counted ten times or more. The rearrangement joins TRBV2 to TRBJ2-2; D remains ambiguous. Looked up from germline, CDR1 is SNHLY and CDR2 is FYNNEI. This CDR3 has 14 residues. V dropped 7 bases and J dropped 4 bases, with 13 bases sitting between them. The CDR3 sequence: CASNGVATTGELFF. In DNA form, the CDR3 reads TGTGCCAGCAATGGGGTTGCCACCACCGGGGAGCTGTTTTTT.

This clone has at least ten counts. This sequence joins TRBV6-1 and TRBJ2-1; 11 nucleotides agree with TRBD2. V gave up 7 bases and J gave up 10 bases; unmatched junction bases: 12. CDR1 and CDR2 (germline): MNHNS, SASEGT. This CDR3 spans 15 amino acids. The CDR3 sequence: CASKRPGLAAQEQFF. The CDR3 DNA sequence: TGTGCCAGCAAACGGCCGGGACTAGCGGCACAAGAGCAGTTCTTC.

This clone showed up many times. This sequence joins TRBV6-2 or TRBV6-3 and TRBJ1-2, with 11 bases that match TRBD1. Germline CDR1 MNHEY, CDR2 SVGEGT. Trimming cost V 6 bases and J 4 bases; bases outside gene matches: 7. The CDR3 consists of 15 residues. CDR3 DNA sequence: TGTGCCAGCAGGCGGGGACAGGGGGAACTCTATGGCTACACCTTC. The encoded protein is CASRRGQGELYGYTF.